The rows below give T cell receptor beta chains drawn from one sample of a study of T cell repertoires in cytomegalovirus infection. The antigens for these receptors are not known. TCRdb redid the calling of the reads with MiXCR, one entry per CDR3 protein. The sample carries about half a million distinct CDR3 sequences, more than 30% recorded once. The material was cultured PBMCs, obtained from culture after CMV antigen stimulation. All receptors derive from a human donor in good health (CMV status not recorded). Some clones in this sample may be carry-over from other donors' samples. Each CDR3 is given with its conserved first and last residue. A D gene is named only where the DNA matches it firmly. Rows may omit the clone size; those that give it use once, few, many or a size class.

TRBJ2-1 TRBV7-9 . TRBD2 TGTGCCAGCAGCCTCCAAATAATCGGGACTAGCGGGAGAAGGATAAATGAGCAGTTCTTC CASSLQIIGTSGRRINEQFF
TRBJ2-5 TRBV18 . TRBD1 TGTGCCAGCTCACCACGGGACAGGGAAACCCAGTACTTC CASSPRDRETQYF
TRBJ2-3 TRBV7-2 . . TGTGCCAGCAGCTTAGTTAGTCATACGCAGTATTTT CASSLVSHTQYF
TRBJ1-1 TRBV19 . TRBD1 TGTGCCAGTAGGCGGGACAGAGCCATGAACACTGAAGCTTTCTTT CASRRDRAMNTEAFF
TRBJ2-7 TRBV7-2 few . TGTGCCTCCCGAGGCGGGGCCTACGAGCAGTACTTC CASRGGAYEQYF
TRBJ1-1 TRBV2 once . TGTGCCAGCAGGGTGGGACTGGTGAACACTGAAGCTTTCTTT CASRVGLVNTEAFF
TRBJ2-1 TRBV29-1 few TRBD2 TGCAGCGTCGTCGGGACTAGCGGGAGGGCGTATGAGCAGTTCTTC CSVVGTSGRAYEQFF
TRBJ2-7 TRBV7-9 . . TGTGCCAGCAGCTTAGGGGCAGATAGGCGGTTC CASSLGADRRF
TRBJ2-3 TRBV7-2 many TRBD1 TGTGCCAGCAGCTTACGAGGGAGACAGGGGGCTACAGATACGCAGTATTTT CASSLRGRQGATDTQYF
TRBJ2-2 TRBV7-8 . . TGTGCCAGCAGCTTAATCGGGAGAGGAACCGGGGAGCTGTTTTTT CASSLIGRGTGELFF
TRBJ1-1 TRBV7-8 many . TGTGCCAGCAGCTTAGGTTGGGATGACACTGAAGCTTTCTTT CASSLGWDDTEAFF
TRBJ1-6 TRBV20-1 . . TGCAGTGCTAGAGCAGGGTGGGATTCACCCCTCCACTTT CSARAGWDSPLHF
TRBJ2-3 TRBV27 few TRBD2 TGTGCCAGCAGCCTACTATTAGCGGGAGGGAGTGATACGCAGTATTTT CASSLLLAGGSDTQYF
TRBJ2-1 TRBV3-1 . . TGTGCCAGCAGCCCAAGCGGGCTAGGCCCGTACAATGAGCAGTTCTTC CASSPSGLGPYNEQFF
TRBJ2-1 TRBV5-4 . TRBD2 TGTGCCAGCAGCTTGGGTCGCGGGAGCTCCTACAATGAGCAGTTCTTC CASSLGRGSSYNEQFF
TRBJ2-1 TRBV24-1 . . TGTGCCACCAGTGATGTAGCGGCTGGGAATGAGCAGTTCTTC CATSDVAAGNEQFF
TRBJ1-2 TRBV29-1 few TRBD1 TGCAGCGTTGGGACAGGGGATAACTATGGCTACACCTTC CSVGTGDNYGYTF
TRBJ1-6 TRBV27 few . TGTGCCAGCAGTTTTGGGGTGGTCAATTCACCCCTCCACTTT CASSFGVVNSPLHF
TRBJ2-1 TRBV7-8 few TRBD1 TGTGCCAGCAGCCACAGGGGTAAATACAATGAGCAGTTCTTC CASSHRGKYNEQFF
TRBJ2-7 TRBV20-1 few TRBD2 TGCAGTGCTAGAGCGCGGGAGACACTTACGGTAGAGCAGTACTTC CSARARETLTVEQYF
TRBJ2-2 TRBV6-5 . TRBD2 TGTGCCAGCAGGACTTCAGCGGGAGCCGCCACCGGGGAGCTGTTTTTT CASRTSAGAATGELFF
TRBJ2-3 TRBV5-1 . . TGCGCCAGCAGCTCCGCGCTGGACATCTTGCAGACGCAGTATTTT CASSSALDILQTQYF
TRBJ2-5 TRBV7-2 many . TGTGCCAGCAGCTCCCTTCCCGGTCTTGGAGGGAGAGAGACCCAGTACTTC CASSSLPGLGGRETQYF
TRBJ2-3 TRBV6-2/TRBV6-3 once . TGTGCCAGCAGTTACGGGCTAGTCGCAGATGCGCAGTATTTT CASSYGLVADAQYF
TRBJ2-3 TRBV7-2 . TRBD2 TGTGCCAGCAGCTTGTCTAGCGGGAGTAGAGATACGCAGTATTTT CASSLSSGSRDTQYF
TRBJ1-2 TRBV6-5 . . TGTGCCAGCAGTAACGGGGAGCGGGGGTCCTTC CASSNGERGSF
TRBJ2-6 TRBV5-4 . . TGTGCCAGCAGCTTGTCCGGAACCTGGGCTTTC CASSLSGTWAF
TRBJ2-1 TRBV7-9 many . TGTGCCAGCAGCAGGGGAGGGGGGACACCTCCGGCCTACAATGAGCAGTTCTTC CASSRGGGTPPAYNEQFF
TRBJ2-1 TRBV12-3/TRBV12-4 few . TGTGCCAGCACCAGTACGGACAGCTCCTACAATGAGCAGTTCTTC CASTSTDSSYNEQFF
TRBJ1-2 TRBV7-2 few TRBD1 TGTGCCAGCAGCCCGGACAGGGGGGTGGGTGGCTACACCTTC CASSPDRGVGGYTF
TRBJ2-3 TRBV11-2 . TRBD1 TGTGCCAGCAGCACCCGGGACAGGGGGGGGAGCACAGATACGCAGTATTTT CASSTRDRGGSTDTQYF
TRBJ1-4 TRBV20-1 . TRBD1 TGCAGTGCGAGTCCGGGACAGGGTTATGAAAAACTGTTTTTT CSASPGQGYEKLFF
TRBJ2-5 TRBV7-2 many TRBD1 TGTGCCAGCAGCCCCGGACAGGGGGCCGAGGAGACCCAGTACTTC CASSPGQGAEETQYF
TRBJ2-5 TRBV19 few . TGTGCCAGTAGTATCCAGATACAAGGGACCCAGTACTTC CASSIQIQGTQYF
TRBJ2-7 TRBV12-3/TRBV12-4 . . TGTGCCGCAGGGAGGACCAACTACGAGCAGTACTTC CAAGRTNYEQYF
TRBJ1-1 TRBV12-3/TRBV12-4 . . TGTGCCAGCAGTGCCGCGGGAAAACAGGGCACTGAAGCTTTCTTT CASSAAGKQGTEAFF
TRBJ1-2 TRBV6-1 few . TGTGCCAGCAGTGCGTTCGGGGCAGGGAATTTTGGCTACACCTTC CASSAFGAGNFGYTF
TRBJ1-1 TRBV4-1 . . TGCGCCAGCAGGGAGGGACGGGAAGCTTTCTTT CASREGREAFF
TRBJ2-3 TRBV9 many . TGTGCCAGCAGCAAGGACGGGACGTCTAGCACAGATACGCAGTATTTT CASSKDGTSSTDTQYF
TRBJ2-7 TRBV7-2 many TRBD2 TGTGCCAGCAGCTTAATCGGGGGGGAGACCTACGAGCAGTACTTC CASSLIGGETYEQYF
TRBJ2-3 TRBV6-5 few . TGTGCCAGCAGTTATACCGCACAGACAGATACGCAGTATTTT CASSYTAQTDTQYF